These 22 T cell receptor beta chains came from one sample sequenced in a study of cytomegalovirus exposure and HLA in healthy donors. It was with 60 Vbeta and 13 Jbeta primers that the PCR ran. Repertoires were generated with immunoSEQ multiplex PCR, while TCRdb's copy carries only in-frame clones and drops some. The data contain about 140,000 clones, roughly 80% of them singletons. Input material: PBMCs. The receptors come from a man between 18 and 35 years old in good health and CMV-seronegative.

This sequence joins TRBV4-1 and TRBJ2-7; D is possibly TRBD2 (6 bases). Germline loops: CDR1 MGHRA, CDR2 YSYEKL. The V end was cut by 4 bases, the J end by 3 bases, with 13 bases between. The CDR3 runs 14 residues. The CDR3 DNA is TGCGCCAGCAGCCGCCTTGCCGGGGGCTACGAGCAGTACTTC. It specifies CASSRLAGGYEQYF.

There are a few counts of this clone. The V and J genes are TRBV11-3 and TRBJ1-6; possibly TRBD1 for D (6 bases). Trimming took 5 bases from V and 5 from J, leaving 7 bases between them. The CDR3 covers 13 residues. Per the germline V gene, CDR1 is SGHNT and CDR2 is YENEEA. This chain's CDR3 is CASSRDNNSPLHF. CDR3 in DNA: TGTGCCAGCAGCCGGGACAATAATTCACCCCTCCACTTT.

The V and J genes are TRBV11-3 and TRBJ1-1; no firm D call. Germline assignment: CDR1 SGHNT and CDR2 YENEEA. V gave up 3 bases and J gave up 3 bases, with 5 bases separating them. The CDR3 runs 12 residues. Here the CDR3 reads CASSFRDTEAFF. For the CDR3, the DNA is TGTGCCAGCAGCTTCCGGGACACTGAAGCTTTCTTT.

This sequence joins TRBV7-3 and TRBJ2-1; tentative D call: TRBD2 (5 bases). The CDR3 totals 16 residues. Germline loops: CDR1 SGHTA, CDR2 FQGTGA. V lost 1 base and J 0 bases, leaving 10 bases between the germline ends. The chain's CDR3 is CASSLSGLSSYNEQFF. In nucleotides, the CDR3 is TGTGCCAGCAGCTTAAGCGGGCTGAGCTCCTACAATGAGCAGTTCTTC.

The V call is TRBV7-9, the J call TRBJ2-1, with D perhaps matching TRBD1 (6 bases). V lost 6 bases and J lost 0, with 12 bases in between. The germline CDR1 and CDR2 sequences are SEHNR and FQNEAQ (reference sequence). CDR3 length: 15 residues. CDR3 sequence: CASRTTGSSYNEQFF. CDR3 nucleotides: TGTGCCAGCAGGACCACAGGGAGCTCCTACAATGAGCAGTTCTTC.

The chain carries TRBV7-9 and TRBJ2-5; 11 bases fit TRBD1. Trimming cost V 1 base and J 0 bases; bases outside gene matches: 1. The CDR3 extends over 16 amino acids. CDR1 is SEHNR, CDR2 FQNEAQ, per germline (reference sequence). CDR3 region: CASSLGDRGYQETQYF. CDR3 nucleotides: TGTGCCAGCAGCTTAGGGGACAGGGGGTACCAAGAGACCCAGTACTTC.

This rearrangement joins TRBV2 to TRBJ2-7, with 9 bases aligning to TRBD1. V shed 6 bases and J 3 bases; nucleotides not matched to a gene: 6. CDR3 length: 14 amino acids. Germline loops: CDR1 SNHLY, CDR2 FYNNEI. Here the CDR3 DNA reads TGTGCCAGCAGCCCCGGGACAGGGCGCTACGAGCAGTACTTC. It codes for CASSPGTGRYEQYF.

The chain links TRBV6-6 to TRBJ2-5, with D tentatively TRBD2 (6 bases). CDR3 length equals 13 residues. Between the trimmed V and J ends, which lost 5 bases and 4 bases, there was a span of 11 bases. Per the germline V gene, CDR1 is MNHNY and CDR2 is SVGAGI (reference sequence). For the CDR3, the DNA is TGTGCCAGCAGTCTGGAGGGGTTAGAGACCCAGTACTTC. Its translation: CASSLEGLETQYF.

The rearrangement uses TRBV5-1 and TRBJ1-6, with 9 positions matching TRBD1. CDR3 length: 18 amino acids. CDR1 SGHRS and CDR2 YFSETQ come from the germline V gene. Trimming removed 3 bases from V and 1 base from J; junction bases left unmatched: 8. The CDR3 loop reads CASSSGQGGESYNSPLHF. In DNA form, the CDR3 reads TGCGCCAGCAGCTCGGGACAGGGCGGCGAATCCTATAATTCACCCCTCCACTTT.

The rearrangement links TRBV6-5 to TRBJ1-2; 7 nucleotides align to TRBD1. There are 15 residues in the CDR3. Trimming cost V 2 bases and J 3 bases; bases outside gene matches: 6. Germline assignment: CDR1 MNHEY and CDR2 SVGAGI. The CDR3 DNA sequence: TGTGCCAGCAGTTACCCTTCCGACAGGGACTATGGCTACACCTTC. Amino acids: CASSYPSDRDYGYTF.

The rearrangement uses TRBV11-3 and TRBJ2-3; 15 bases map to TRBD2. Germline CDR1 is SGHNT and CDR2 is YENEEA. The junction had 5 bases not matched to a gene; V was cut back by 4 bases and J by 3 bases. This CDR3 comprises 17 residues. The CDR3 bases are TGTGCCAGCAGCTCTGGGACTAGCGGGGGGTTAACAGATACGCAGTATTTT. This gives the protein CASSSGTSGGLTDTQYF.

The V and J genes are TRBV7-9 and TRBJ1-3; D possibly corresponds to TRBD1 (6 bases). The CDR3 runs 14 residues. In germline, CDR1 is SEHNR, CDR2 FQNEAQ (reference sequence). The V end was cut by 5 bases, the J end by 4 bases, with 12 bases between. In DNA, the CDR3 is TGTGCCAGCAGCCCCCGGACAGAAGGAAACACCATATATTTT. Translated: CASSPRTEGNTIYF.

The chain employs TRBV6-5 and TRBJ1-6; D perhaps matches TRBD1 (5 bases). Germline CDR1 and CDR2: MNHEY and SVGAGI. This CDR3 has 13 residues. Trimming cost V 6 bases and J 5 bases, with 8 bases left between them. For the CDR3, the DNA is TGTGCCAGCAGCCCGACAGATAATTCACCCCTCCACTTT. It translates to CASSPTDNSPLHF.

About this clone: The sample carries other DNA sequences with the same CDR3. V is TRBV30 and J is TRBJ1-3, with a tentative D call TRBD1 (5 bases). The germline gives CDR1 GTSNPN, CDR2 SVGIG (reference sequence). The CDR3 is made up of 15 amino acids. Deletions cut 2 bases from V and 0 bases from J, with 11 bases between. CDR3 DNA: TGTGCCTGGAGTAGGGACTCCGGCTCTGGAAACACCATATATTTT. This codes for CAWSRDSGSGNTIYF.

The chain couples TRBV2 to TRBJ1-2; TRBD1 might be the D (5 bases). The CDR3 extends over 13 amino acids. Germline V CDR1 and CDR2: SNHLY, FYNNEI. The germline V and J ends were trimmed by 6 bases and 1 base, with 9 bases remaining between them. The CDR3 region is CASSPQVNYGYTF. The CDR3 nucleotides are TGTGCCAGCAGCCCACAGGTTAACTATGGCTACACCTTC.

On this clone: The junction and the germline gene differ at one end; a read error may be behind it. The V gene is TRBV6-5, the J gene TRBJ1-2; TRBD1 agrees at 7 bases. Germline CDR1 and CDR2: MNHEY and SVGAGI. The CDR3 has 13 amino acids. The CDR3 region is CASTETGTDWINF. The CDR3 nucleotides read TGTGCCAGCACCGAAACCGGGACAGACTGGATAAACTTC.

Notes on this clone: One end of the junction does not line up with germline, which may come from a read error. As DNA, the CDR3 is TGTTCCAGCAGCCCCTGGGGACAGGGTTGGAGTGTTACCGAAGCTTTCTTT. It specifies CSSSPWGQGWSVTEAFF. The chain recombines TRBV7-9 with TRBJ1-1; 9 bases align to TRBD1. The CDR3 length is 17 residues. CDR1 SEHNR and CDR2 FQNEAQ come from the germline V gene (reference sequence).

The V gene is TRBV27, the J gene TRBJ1-2; 9 bases are a match to TRBD1. V dropped 8 bases and J dropped 8; count of bases not matched to a gene: 9. Per the germline V gene, CDR1 is MNHEY and CDR2 is SMNVEV (reference sequence). The CDR3 is made up of 13 amino acids. The CDR3 loop is CASAPGQGVGYTF. For the CDR3, the DNA is TGTGCCAGCGCCCCGGGACAGGGCGTCGGCTACACCTTC.

In regard to this clone: At one end the junction does not follow the germline gene, possibly because of a read error. V usage is TRBV7-9 and J usage is TRBJ1-5, with D possibly being TRBD1 (5 bases). The length of the CDR3 is 16 residues. The germline gives CDR1 SEHNR, CDR2 FQNEAQ (reference sequence). CDR3 residues: CSSSLGRTRGNQPQHF. CDR3 DNA: TGTTCCAGCAGCTTAGGCCGGACAAGGGGAAATCAGCCCCAGCATTTT.

The genes are TRBV25-1 and TRBJ2-3, with 10 bases lining up with TRBD1. The CDR3 consists of 17 residues. In germline, CDR1 is MGHDK, CDR2 SYGVNS. V dropped 4 bases and J dropped 2; count of bases not matched to a gene: 9. This chain's CDR3 is CASSGWGDRGLTDTQYF. The CDR3 DNA reads TGTGCCAGCAGTGGGTGGGGTGACAGGGGGCTCACAGATACGCAGTATTTT.

The count of this clone is one. The chain is built from TRBV30 and TRBJ1-5; D possibly corresponds to TRBD1 (5 bases). V lost 0 bases, J lost 7 bases, and 16 bases lay in between. CDR3 length equals 15 residues. From germline, CDR1 is GTSNPN and CDR2 SVGIG (reference sequence). The CDR3 reads CAWSVHRGLNQPQHF. CDR3 nucleotide sequence: TGTGCCTGGAGTGTACATCGGGGGTTGAACCAGCCCCAGCATTTT.

J is TRBJ2-1 and V is TRBV7-2; TRBD2 agrees at 8 bases. The junction had 3 bases not matched to a gene; V was cut back by 5 bases and J by 0 bases. Germline CDR1 SGHTA, CDR2 FQGNSA. The CDR3 is 15 amino acids. The CDR3 spells CASSQSGSSYNEQFF. DNA of the CDR3: TGTGCCAGCAGCCAAAGCGGGAGCTCCTACAATGAGCAGTTCTTC.